Following are 18 T cell receptor beta chains from one sample sequenced in a study of cytomegalovirus exposure and HLA in healthy donors. PCR amplification relied on 60 Vbeta primers (plus 13 Jbeta primers). Clones were sequenced by immunoSEQ multiplex PCR, and TCRdb holds only the in-frame ones, with some missing. The top ten hold 1.5% of the sample, which has about 160,000 clones, approximately 83% seen once. Material: PBMCs. The receptors were gathered from a woman under 30 in good health and CMV-seronegative.

This clone was recorded once. The chain couples TRBV11-3 to TRBJ2-5; 9 bases align to TRBD1. J lost 7 bases, V lost 3 bases, and 6 bases had no gene match. The CDR3 is 14 residues long. From germline, CDR1 is SGHNT and CDR2 YENEEA. The CDR3: CASSLDRGLGTQYF. For the CDR3, the DNA is TGTGCCAGCAGCTTGGACAGGGGCCTGGGGACCCAGTACTTC.

The chain has TRBV2 and TRBJ1-3; D gene ambiguous. Germline V lookup: CDR1 SNHLY, CDR2 FYNNEI. Trimming shortened V by 5 bases and J by 0 bases, and 14 bases separated the two germline ends. The CDR3 covers 16 residues. DNA of the CDR3: TGTGCCAGCAGTTACAGCCACTCGAGCTCTGGAAACACCATATATTTT. Encoded protein: CASSYSHSSSGNTIYF.

The chain is built from TRBV7-2 and TRBJ2-7; TRBD2 is a possible D gene (5 bases). This CDR3 spans 13 amino acids. The ends were cut back, 1 base at V and 4 bases at J, with 8 bases in the middle. In germline, CDR1 is SGHTA, CDR2 FQGNSA. The CDR3 sequence is CASSLGSGYEQYF. The CDR3 DNA sequence: TGTGCCAGCAGCTTAGGTTCGGGGTACGAGCAGTACTTC.

This clone has only a few counts. This chain uses TRBV5-4 with TRBJ1-4; TRBD1 matches at 9 bases. Trimming took 4 bases from V and 8 from J; bases not matched to a gene: 12. This CDR3 comprises 16 residues. CDR1 is SGHNT and CDR2 is YYREEE in the germline V gene (reference sequence). CDR3 sequence reads: CASSDLEDRGDEKLFF. DNA for the CDR3: TGTGCCAGCAGCGACCTCGAGGACAGGGGAGACGAAAAACTGTTTTTT.

The chain employs TRBV5-1 and TRBJ2-7, with D possibly matching TRBD1 (6 bases). This CDR3 has 12 amino acids. Per germline, CDR1 SGHRS and CDR2 YFSETQ. V was clipped by 4 bases and J by 4 bases, with 9 bases between them. Here the CDR3 reads CASSGGPYEQYF. DNA of the CDR3: TGCGCCAGCAGCGGGGGCCCGTACGAGCAGTACTTC.

The rearrangement uses TRBV18 and TRBJ2-7; D is unresolved. The CDR3 extends over 12 amino acids. Germline V gene data show CDR1 as KGHSH and CDR2 as LQKENI. The V end lost 5 bases, the J end lost 1 base, and 6 bases lay between the germline ends. This CDR3 reads CASSGDSYEQYF. The CDR3 nucleotides are TGTGCCAGCTCAGGAGATTCCTACGAGCAGTACTTC.

V is TRBV30 and J is TRBJ1-5; D ambiguous. Germline CDR1 reads GTSNPN; CDR2 reads SVGIG (reference sequence). There are 13 residues in the CDR3. V dropped 0 bases and J dropped 11 bases, with 14 bases sitting between them. In DNA form, the CDR3 reads TGTGCCTGGAGTGTAGGAGGAGGGTCTACCCAGCATTTT. This translates into CAWSVGGGSTQHF.

V is TRBV15 and J is TRBJ1-3; 8 bases match TRBD1. The CDR3 extends over 14 amino acids. Trimming at V came to 5 bases and at J to 4 bases, leaving 4 bases not matched to a gene. The germline V gene encodes CDR1 LNHNV and CDR2 YYDKDF (reference sequence). DNA of the CDR3: TGTGCCACCAGCGACAGGGGCTCAGGAAACACCATATATTTT. This codes for CATSDRGSGNTIYF.

This chain uses TRBV29-1 with TRBJ2-3, with 8 positions matching TRBD2. Germline V gene data show CDR1 as SQVTM and CDR2 as ANQGSEA. This CDR3 is built from 14 residues. V gave up 4 bases and J gave up 3 bases; unmatched junction bases: 6. The CDR3 loop is CSVGRGARTDTQYF. The CDR3 nucleotides read TGCAGCGTTGGGCGGGGGGCCCGAACAGATACGCAGTATTTT.

V usage is TRBV11-2 and J usage is TRBJ1-5, with 10 positions matching TRBD1. With 5 bases clipped from V and 0 bases from J, the junction kept 4 bases outside the gene matches. This CDR3 spans 16 amino acids. The V gene's germline CDR1 is SGHAT and CDR2 FQNNGV. The CDR3 coding sequence is TGTGCCAGCAGCCCCGGGGACAGGGGTAGCAATCAGCCCCAGCATTTT. This codes for CASSPGDRGSNQPQHF. The full variable domain, completed using reference TRBV11-2 and TRBJ1-5, is EAGVAQSPRYKIIEKRQSVAFWCNPISGHATLYWYQQILGQGPKLLIQFQNNGVVDDSQLPKDRFSAERLKGVDSTLKIQPAKLEDSAVYLCASSPGDRGSNQPQHFGDGTRLSIL.

The J gene is TRBJ2-7, the V gene TRBV25-1; possible D gene TRBD1, 6 bases. The CDR3 covers 14 residues. Germline values: CDR1 MGHDK, CDR2 SYGVNS. V was pared by 2 bases and J by 4 bases, with 12 bases between. The CDR3 sequence: CASSEGQGNYEQYF. Here the CDR3 DNA reads TGTGCCAGCAGTGAAGGGCAGGGGAATTACGAGCAGTACTTC.

The rearrangement links TRBV18 to TRBJ1-1; D is uncertain. Germline V gives CDR1 KGHSH, CDR2 LQKENI. The CDR3 runs to 12 residues. The V and J ends lost 2 bases and 6 bases respectively, with 7 bases between them. The CDR3 reads CASSPNTAEAFF. The CDR3 DNA is TGTGCCAGCTCACCAAACACCGCTGAAGCTTTCTTT.

CDR3 region: CASSDPQGYNQPQHF. The CDR3 DNA reads as TGTGCCAGCAGTGACCCTCAGGGTTACAATCAGCCCCAGCATTTT. V usage is TRBV6-1 and J usage is TRBJ1-5; D is perhaps TRBD1 (5 bases). Per the germline V gene, CDR1 is MNHNS and CDR2 is SASEGT. The V end lost 3 bases, the J end lost 3 bases, and 12 bases lay between the germline ends. The CDR3 has 15 residues.

This chain links TRBV30 with TRBJ2-2, with 9 bases that match TRBD2. The CDR3 sequence is 16 residues long. J gave up 5 bases and V 2 bases, and 9 bases lay outside the gene matches. Germline V gene lookup returns CDR1 GTSNPN and CDR2 SVGIG (reference sequence). The CDR3: CAWSHPTSGQTGELFF. In DNA form, the CDR3 reads TGTGCCTGGAGTCACCCTACTAGCGGGCAAACCGGGGAGCTGTTTTTT.

V gene TRBV30 combines with J gene TRBJ2-1; 7 bases line up with TRBD2. CDR1 GTSNPN and CDR2 SVGIG come from the germline V gene (reference sequence). V lost 0 bases to trimming and J lost 2 bases; unmatched junction nucleotides: 4. This CDR3 is 15 amino acids long. The CDR3 DNA is TGTGCCTGGAGTGTACAGAGCGGGGCCTACAATGAGCAGTTCTTC. This sequence encodes CAWSVQSGAYNEQFF.

This chain joins TRBV5-4 and TRBJ2-2; 8 nucleotides agree with TRBD1. Trimming took 3 bases from V and 2 from J; bases not matched to a gene: 6. This CDR3 contains 16 residues. Germline V gene data show CDR1 as SGHNT and CDR2 as YYREEE (reference sequence). Here the CDR3 reads CASSSRDRTNTGELFF. The CDR3, as DNA: TGTGCCAGCAGCTCGCGGGACAGGACAAACACCGGGGAGCTGTTTTTT.

This clone was seen a handful of times. This sequence joins TRBV14 and TRBJ1-4; D gene unclear. CDR3 length equals 14 residues. The ends were cut back, 4 bases at V and 5 bases at J, with 11 bases in the middle. Germline CDR1 reads SGHDN; CDR2 reads FVKESK. The CDR3 region is CASSRAQVNEKLFF. As DNA, the CDR3 is TGTGCCAGCAGCCGGGCTCAGGTGAATGAAAAACTGTTTTTT. Drawing the rest from reference TRBV14 and TRBJ1-4, the complete variable domain is EAGVTQFPSHSVIEKGQTVTLRCDPISGHDNLYWYRRVMGKEIKFLLHFVKESKQDESGMPNNRFLAERTGGTYSTLKVQPAELEDSGVYFCASSRAQVNEKLFFGSGTQLSVL.

This chain links TRBV5-1 with TRBJ1-2; possibly TRBD1 for D (6 bases). The CDR3 extends over 14 amino acids. Germline-derived CDR1 and CDR2 are SGHRS and YFSETQ. Trimming removed 5 bases from V and 6 bases from J, with 17 bases in between. Written as DNA, the CDR3 is TGCGCCAGCAGAGAGTCCGGGACACTAAATGGCTACACCTTC. It is translated as CASRESGTLNGYTF.